This TCR beta chain was profiled in a study of human T cells and chemical hapten exposure. Time point: patch test 2, 6 weeks after DPC sensitization. Stated treatment: therapeutic diphenylcyclopropenone sensitization with weekly scalp DPC. CDR3 length equals 16 residues. CDR1 KGHDR and CDR2 SFDVKD come from the germline V gene. The germline V and J ends were trimmed by 5 bases and 0 bases, with 12 bases remaining between them. TCRdb reanalysed the RACE reads using MiXCR and keeps one entry per CDR3 protein. The data show about 100,000 distinct CDR3 sequences, about 10% seen once. This clonotype was obtained from a middle-aged woman with alopecia areata. Some clones in this sample may be carry-over from other donors' samples. Sequencing was performed on whole blood, taken in connection with sensitization to the hapten diphenylcyclopropenone (DPC). The rearrangement links TRBV24-1 to TRBJ2-2; a weak D match, TRBD1 (6 bases). CDR3 protein: CATSGGQFANTGELFF. In DNA form, the CDR3 reads TGTGCCACCAGTGGCGGACAGTTCGCGAACACCGGGGAGCTGTTTTTT.